The clone carrying this T cell receptor (beta chain) was found once. Its specificity is not known. CDR3 length: 17 residues. V was shortened by 3 bases and J by 6 bases, with 21 bases between the two germline ends. From germline, CDR1 is MGHRA and CDR2 YSYEKL. The data originate from a study of T cell responses to AZD1222 COVID-19 vaccine. Notes on the study in general: At 160-218 and 743-854, vaccine-associated CD4 TCRs were dominant, and they spanned spike. Among the donors, most were white British and more were female, and clonal diversity was possibly underestimated.

Using immunoSEQ multiplex PCR, the repertoire was profiled, and TCRdb retains in-frame clones only, with some absent. The sample consists of over 100,000 clones, approximately 91% of them appearing once. The chain joins TRBV4-1 to TRBJ2-1; D perhaps matches TRBD1 (6 bases). The material was peripheral blood, obtained 28 days after the second AZD1222 dose. The TCR was taken from an adult who received the AZD1222 COVID-19 vaccine. The CDR3 reads CASSQSLDSIGTNEQFF. Here the CDR3 DNA reads TGCGCCAGCAGCCAGAGTCTGGACAGCATAGGGACCAATGAGCAGTTCTTC.